This T cell receptor beta chain was observed in a study of T cells in Graves' hyperthyroidism and ophthalmopathy. Study-level points and caveats: Blood also carried most thyroid clonotypes expanded above 0.001.

Trimming removed 5 bases from V and 0 bases from J, with 17 bases in between. The germline gives CDR1 SGHVS, CDR2 FQNEAQ. The CDR3 covers 16 residues. RNA transcripts yielded amplified TCR beta CDR3 regions. The TCR CDR3 was amplified in a first-round RT-PCR using the HTBI primer set. TCRdb reprocessed the multiplex PCR reads via MiXCR and lists one record per CDR3 protein. Among more than 300,000 distinct CDR3 sequences listed, approximately 15% were seen once. To note about this clonotype: The antigen is unknown.

Graves' hyperthyroidism showing no ophthalmopathy progression within 18 months was considered stable. Recently diagnosed hyperthyroidism of less than 2 months' duration affected patients aged 18 to 65. The genes are TRBV7-8 and TRBJ2-7; D call uncertain. Sequencing used blood. This TCR came from a woman aged 55-70 years with Graves' hyperthyroidism. CDR3 region: CASSLGLGARSYEQYF. CDR3 sequence (DNA): TGTGCCAGCAGCCTGGGTTTAGGCGCCCGCTCCTACGAGCAGTACTTC.